This entry lists 27 T cell receptor beta chains sequenced from one sample in a study of T cell changes during pregnancy in multiple sclerosis (dated by TCRdb to between 2017 and 2020). The library relied on the immunoSEQ multiplex PCR assay. TCRdb obtained this table from immuneACCESS and retained in-frame rearrangements with V and J assigned. These tables miss some clones; where compared with another copy, unresolved V genes account for less than half of the shortfall, and the remainder is unexplained. This sample gives approximately 83,000 clones in total; almost 95% of them show up just once. Around 2.2% of the sample lies in the top ten. This specimen was peripheral blood, taken in the third trimester of pregnancy. All receptors derive from a female donor with multiple sclerosis, enrolled in a pregnancy study.

The chain is built from TRBV19 and TRBJ1-5; D is possibly TRBD1 (5 bases). The CDR3 sequence is 16 residues long. Germline lookup yields CDR1 LNHDA and CDR2 SQIVND (reference sequence). V was clipped by 4 bases and J by 4 bases, with 17 bases between them. CDR3 nucleotides: TGTGCCAGTAGTACCCTCCTAGGGGCGCGGAATCAGCCCCAGCATTTT. Protein sequence: CASSTLLGARNQPQHF. Full variable domain (remainder filled in from reference TRBV19 and TRBJ1-5): DGGITQSPKYLFRKEGQNVTLSCEQNLNHDAMYWYRQDPGQGLRLIYYSQIVNDFQKGDIAEGYSVSREKKESFPLTVTSAQKNPTAFYLCASSTLLGARNQPQHFGDGTRLSIL.

This clone has only a few counts. V gene TRBV2 combines with J gene TRBJ2-7; 10 nucleotides line up with TRBD2. This CDR3 is 15 amino acids long. The trim removed 1 base at V and 4 bases at J, leaving 4 bases unmatched. CDR1 is SNHLY and CDR2 is FYNNEI in the germline V gene. This CDR3 reads CASSEEAGGMYEQYF. CDR3 in DNA: TGTGCCAGCAGTGAAGAAGCGGGAGGGATGTACGAGCAGTACTTC.

The chain has TRBV11-2 and TRBJ2-1, with D perhaps TRBD1 (5 bases). Germline loops: CDR1 SGHAT, CDR2 FQNNGV. The CDR3 is made up of 15 amino acids. V lost 1 base to trimming and J lost 9 bases, with 16 bases between them. CDR3 in amino acids: CASSLVGAGATEQFF. Here the CDR3 DNA reads TGTGCCAGCAGCTTAGTTGGGGCAGGCGCTACTGAGCAGTTCTTC.

This clone has more than one count but fewer than ten. CDR3: CASSARGNTEAFF. CDR3 DNA sequence: TGTGCCAGCAGTGCACGGGGGAACACTGAAGCTTTCTTT. The chain joins TRBV6-4 to TRBJ1-1; unclear D gene. Germline CDR1 reads MRHNA; CDR2 reads SNTAGT. The CDR3 sequence is 13 residues long. V lost 4 bases to trimming and J lost 1 base, with 7 bases between them.

V is TRBV7-2 and J is TRBJ2-1; TRBD2 matches 9 bases. CDR1 and CDR2 (germline): SGHTA, FQGNSA. This CDR3 contains 17 residues. V shed 5 bases, J shed 4 bases, and the junction held 12 bases outside the gene matches. The CDR3 coding sequence is TGTGCCAGCAGCGCATTAGCGGGAGTTTCTCCATACAATGAGCAGTTCTTC. It codes for CASSALAGVSPYNEQFF.

V gene TRBV2 combines with J gene TRBJ2-3; D call uncertain. V was trimmed by 0 bases and J by 2 bases, leaving 9 bases between them. Germline V lookup: CDR1 SNHLY, CDR2 FYNNEI. The CDR3 is 15 amino acids. Here the CDR3 reads CASSEAAAYTDTQYF. Here the CDR3 DNA reads TGTGCCAGCAGTGAAGCGGCGGCTTACACAGATACGCAGTATTTT.

V and J are TRBV6-1 and TRBJ1-2; tentative D call: TRBD1 (5 bases). Trimming took 1 base from V and 3 from J, leaving 6 bases between them. Germline CDR1 MNHNS, CDR2 SASEGT. There are 13 residues in the CDR3. The chain's CDR3 is CASSEGQHYGYTF. The CDR3 region has the DNA TGTGCCAGCAGTGAAGGACAGCACTATGGCTACACCTTC.

Details on this clone: The junction departs from germline at one end; a sequencing error may be responsible. The rearrangement uses TRBV7-2 and TRBJ2-1; D may be TRBD2 (6 bases). This CDR3 is built from 16 residues. The germline CDR1 and CDR2 sequences are SGHTA and FQGNSA. The CDR3 DNA sequence: TGTGCCAGCAGGTTAGATAGCGGAGGCTCCTACAATGAGCAGTTCTTC. Translation gives CASRLDSGGSYNEQFF.

The genes are TRBV7-9 and TRBJ1-4, with 11 bases identical to TRBD1. This CDR3 has 14 amino acids. CDR1 is SEHNR, CDR2 FQNEAQ, per germline (reference sequence). Trimming took 4 bases from V and 10 from J; bases not matched to a gene: 5. The CDR3 sequence is CASSSGQGAGKLFF. In DNA form, the CDR3 reads TGTGCCAGCAGCTCCGGACAGGGGGCGGGAAAACTGTTTTTT.

The chain is built from TRBV5-1 and TRBJ2-2, with 8 positions matching TRBD2. There are 15 residues in the CDR3. V shed 4 bases and J 5 bases; nucleotides not matched to a gene: 7. CDR1 and CDR2 (germline): SGHRS, YFSETQ. The CDR3 DNA follows: TGCGCCAGCAGCCCGGGACTAGTGGGGACCGGGGAGCTGTTTTTT. Protein sequence: CASSPGLVGTGELFF.

This chain links TRBV30 with TRBJ2-7, with 8 bases aligning to TRBD2. J gave up 6 bases and V 2 bases, and 6 bases lay outside the gene matches. CDR1 and CDR2 (germline): GTSNPN, SVGIG (reference sequence). This CDR3 is built from 13 residues. CDR3 DNA: TGTGCCTGGAGTAATAGCGGGGTTCGCGAGCAGTACTTC. Its protein is CAWSNSGVREQYF.

J is TRBJ2-7 and V is TRBV7-2, with 8 bases matching TRBD2. The length of the CDR3 is 15 residues. Germline values: CDR1 SGHTA, CDR2 FQGNSA. Germline trimming cut 4 bases from V and 6 bases from J; bases unmatched to any gene: 11. CDR3 sequence (DNA): TGTGCCAGCAGCTCGAATGGACTAGCCCAGGTCGAGCAGTACTTC. Translation: CASSSNGLAQVEQYF. Based on the CDR3 plus reference TRBV7-2 and TRBJ2-7, the full variable domain is GAGVSQSPSNKVTEKGKDVELRCDPISGHTALYWYRQSLGQGLEFLIYFQGNSAPDKSGLPSDRFSAERTGGSVSTLTIQRTQQEDSAVYLCASSSNGLAQVEQYFGPGTRLTVT.

The gene calls are TRBV5-1 and TRBJ2-7; TRBD1 is a possible D gene (7 bases). Trimming took off 6 bases at V and 5 bases at J, with 18 bases between the two ends. CDR1 SGHRS and CDR2 YFSETQ come from the germline V gene. This CDR3 contains 14 residues. Written as DNA, the CDR3 is TGCGCCAGCACCTTCACAGGGGACTGGAACGAGCAGTACTTC. It codes for CASTFTGDWNEQYF.

The chain employs TRBV4-1 and TRBJ2-7, with D possibly matching TRBD2 (5 bases). Deletions cut 5 bases from V and 3 bases from J, with 14 bases between. CDR3 length: 14 amino acids. The germline gives CDR1 MGHRA, CDR2 YSYEKL. The chain's CDR3 is CASSYEGSGYEQYF. DNA for the CDR3: TGCGCCAGCAGCTACGAGGGAAGCGGCTACGAGCAGTACTTC.

The V call is TRBV29-1, the J call TRBJ2-5; 13 nucleotides align to TRBD2. The CDR3 contains 14 residues. V lost 6 bases and J lost 5; bases outside the gene matches: 6. Germline V gene data show CDR1 as SQVTM and CDR2 as ANQGSEA. CDR3 coding DNA: TGCAGCGTCGGGACTAGCGGGAATTCCGAGACCCAGTACTTC. Residues: CSVGTSGNSETQYF.

The chain is built from TRBV10-3 and TRBJ2-7; 8 nucleotides match TRBD1. The junction had 10 bases not matched to a gene; V was cut back by 5 bases and J by 7 bases. Germline V gene lookup returns CDR1 ENHRY and CDR2 SYGVKD. The CDR3 extends over 14 amino acids. The CDR3, as DNA: TGTGCCATCAGTTCAACCCAGGGGGCGGAAGAGCAGTACTTC. Residues: CAISSTQGAEEQYF.

V usage is TRBV4-3 and J usage is TRBJ2-7; TRBD2 aligns across 10 bases. Germline CDR1 reads LGHNA; CDR2 reads YSLEER. The CDR3 is 16 amino acids. V was pared by 0 bases and J by 1 base, with 3 bases of the junction left unmatched. The chain's CDR3 is CASSQDPLAGSYEQYF. In nucleotides, the CDR3 is TGCGCCAGCAGCCAAGATCCACTAGCGGGGTCCTACGAGCAGTACTTC.

The chain joins TRBV5-8 to TRBJ2-7; D remains unclear. Trimming shortened V by 2 bases and J by 3 bases, and 3 bases separated the two germline ends. Germline V gives CDR1 SGHTS, CDR2 YDEGEE. The CDR3 sequence is 11 residues long. CDR3 sequence reads: CASSFYYEQYF. As DNA, the CDR3 is TGTGCCAGCAGCTTTTACTACGAGCAGTACTTC.

V gene TRBV11-3 combines with J gene TRBJ2-5, with D possibly TRBD2 on 6 matching bases. V dropped 5 bases and J dropped 2 bases, with 15 bases sitting between them. The CDR3 has 15 amino acids. Germline assignment: CDR1 SGHNT and CDR2 YENEEA. The CDR3 nucleotides read TGTGCCAGCAGCCTCCGTAGCGGAGAACAAGAGACCCAGTACTTC. This codes for CASSLRSGEQETQYF.

The V and J genes are TRBV18 and TRBJ1-2, with TRBD1 identical over 10 bases. V gave up 6 bases and J gave up 5 bases; unmatched junction bases: 15. The CDR3 spans 17 residues. CDR1 is KGHSH and CDR2 is LQKENI in the germline V gene. CDR3 DNA: TGTGCCAGCTCCACCATAACGACAGGGGGCGGCCTATATGGCTACACCTTC. Translating gives CASSTITTGGGLYGYTF.

The V call is TRBV30, the J call TRBJ1-6, with unresolved D. The V end was cut by 2 bases, the J end by 14 bases, with 16 bases between. Germline CDR1 is GTSNPN and CDR2 is SVGIG (reference sequence). The CDR3 has 13 amino acids. CDR3: CAWSIRKISALHF. In DNA form, the CDR3 reads TGTGCCTGGAGTATCAGGAAGATTTCGGCCCTCCACTTT. The full variable domain, completed using reference TRBV30 and TRBJ1-6, is SQTIHQWPATLVQPVGSPLSLECTVEGTSNPNLYWYRQAAGRGLQLLFYSVGIGQISSEVPQNLSASRPQDRQFILSSKKLLLSDSGFYLCAWSIRKISALHFGNGTRLTVT.

This clone was observed a handful of times. The gene calls are TRBV2 and TRBJ2-7, with TRBD2 matching 10 bases. The CDR3 is 15 amino acids. Trimming cost V 5 bases and J 2 bases; bases outside gene matches: 6. The germline V gene has CDR1 SNHLY and CDR2 FYNNEI. CDR3 nucleotide sequence: TGTGCCAGCAGTATCGGACTAGCGGCAACCTACGAGCAGTACTTC. It encodes CASSIGLAATYEQYF.

The V and J genes are TRBV5-6 and TRBJ1-2; no definite D call. The CDR3 covers 14 residues. The V gene lost 1 base and the J gene lost 4 bases, with 11 bases spanning the gap. Germline V gene sequence: CDR1 SGHDT, CDR2 YYEEEE. In nucleotides, the CDR3 is TGTGCCAGCAGCTTGATGGCGGGGATCTATGGCTACACCTTC. Translation gives CASSLMAGIYGYTF.

V gene TRBV4-3 combines with J gene TRBJ2-7; the match to TRBD2 covers 12 bases. The CDR3 is made up of 14 amino acids. Germline V CDR1 and CDR2: LGHNA, YSLEER. V shed 1 base, J shed 6 bases, and the junction held 1 base outside the gene matches. CDR3 nucleotide sequence: TGCGCCAGCAGCCAAGGACTAGCGGGAGCCGAGCAGTACTTC. Its translation: CASSQGLAGAEQYF.

V and J are TRBV14 and TRBJ2-6; D is unresolved. V lost 1 base and J 8 bases, leaving 12 bases between the germline ends. The CDR3 runs to 15 residues. CDR1 and CDR2 (germline): SGHDN, FVKESK. The CDR3 sequence is CASSQVSGPSNVLTF. Written as DNA, the CDR3 is TGTGCCAGCAGCCAAGTATCGGGTCCGTCCAACGTCCTGACTTTC.

The V call is TRBV5-4, the J call TRBJ2-3; a weak D match, TRBD2 (6 bases). Germline V CDR1 and CDR2: SGHNT, YYREEE (reference sequence). V was trimmed by 4 bases and J by 4 bases, leaving 19 bases between them. The CDR3 length is 16 residues. CDR3 DNA sequence: TGTGCCAGCAGCGCGGCTAGCGAGTATAACGCAGATACGCAGTATTTT. This encodes CASSAASEYNADTQYF.

The chain joins TRBV10-3 to TRBJ2-1; D gene uncertain. The CDR3 has 13 residues. Per germline, CDR1 ENHRY and CDR2 SYGVKD. V lost 3 bases and J lost 6, with 9 bases in between. CDR3 sequence (DNA): TGTGCCATCAGTGATTTTACAGCCAATGAGCAGTTCTTC. It specifies CAISDFTANEQFF.